This T cell receptor beta chain was found in a study of blood T cell repertoires in COVID-19. Study background: Samples came from the United States, Italy and Spain, spanning acute and convalescent COVID-19. T cells, B-cell-depleted T cells, or PBMCs supplied cDNA or gDNA.

Authors' analysis steps: Amplification of reference gene primers was used by the study to estimate nucleated cell counts. Some clones are missing from TCRdb's copy, which holds only in-frame ones; the method was immunoSEQ multiplex PCR. The V and J calls and clone size come from that table; D and trimming were worked out from the DNA. Among about 42,000 clones listed, around 90% were seen once. The J segment lost 2 bases and the V segment lost 2 bases, leaving 7 bases of the junction unmatched. Germline V gene lookup returns CDR1 MNHNY and CDR2 SVGAGI (reference sequence). The CDR3 is 16 residues long.

This chain joins TRBV6-6 and TRBJ2-3; 7 bases are shared with TRBD2. This TCR was sampled from an elderly woman in a cohort sampled during active or convalescent COVID-19. The sample comprised peripheral blood. For the CDR3, the DNA is TGTGCCAGCAGTTACAGTCGAGCGGGGCTCACAGATACGCAGTATTTT. This sequence encodes CASSYSRAGLTDTQYF.